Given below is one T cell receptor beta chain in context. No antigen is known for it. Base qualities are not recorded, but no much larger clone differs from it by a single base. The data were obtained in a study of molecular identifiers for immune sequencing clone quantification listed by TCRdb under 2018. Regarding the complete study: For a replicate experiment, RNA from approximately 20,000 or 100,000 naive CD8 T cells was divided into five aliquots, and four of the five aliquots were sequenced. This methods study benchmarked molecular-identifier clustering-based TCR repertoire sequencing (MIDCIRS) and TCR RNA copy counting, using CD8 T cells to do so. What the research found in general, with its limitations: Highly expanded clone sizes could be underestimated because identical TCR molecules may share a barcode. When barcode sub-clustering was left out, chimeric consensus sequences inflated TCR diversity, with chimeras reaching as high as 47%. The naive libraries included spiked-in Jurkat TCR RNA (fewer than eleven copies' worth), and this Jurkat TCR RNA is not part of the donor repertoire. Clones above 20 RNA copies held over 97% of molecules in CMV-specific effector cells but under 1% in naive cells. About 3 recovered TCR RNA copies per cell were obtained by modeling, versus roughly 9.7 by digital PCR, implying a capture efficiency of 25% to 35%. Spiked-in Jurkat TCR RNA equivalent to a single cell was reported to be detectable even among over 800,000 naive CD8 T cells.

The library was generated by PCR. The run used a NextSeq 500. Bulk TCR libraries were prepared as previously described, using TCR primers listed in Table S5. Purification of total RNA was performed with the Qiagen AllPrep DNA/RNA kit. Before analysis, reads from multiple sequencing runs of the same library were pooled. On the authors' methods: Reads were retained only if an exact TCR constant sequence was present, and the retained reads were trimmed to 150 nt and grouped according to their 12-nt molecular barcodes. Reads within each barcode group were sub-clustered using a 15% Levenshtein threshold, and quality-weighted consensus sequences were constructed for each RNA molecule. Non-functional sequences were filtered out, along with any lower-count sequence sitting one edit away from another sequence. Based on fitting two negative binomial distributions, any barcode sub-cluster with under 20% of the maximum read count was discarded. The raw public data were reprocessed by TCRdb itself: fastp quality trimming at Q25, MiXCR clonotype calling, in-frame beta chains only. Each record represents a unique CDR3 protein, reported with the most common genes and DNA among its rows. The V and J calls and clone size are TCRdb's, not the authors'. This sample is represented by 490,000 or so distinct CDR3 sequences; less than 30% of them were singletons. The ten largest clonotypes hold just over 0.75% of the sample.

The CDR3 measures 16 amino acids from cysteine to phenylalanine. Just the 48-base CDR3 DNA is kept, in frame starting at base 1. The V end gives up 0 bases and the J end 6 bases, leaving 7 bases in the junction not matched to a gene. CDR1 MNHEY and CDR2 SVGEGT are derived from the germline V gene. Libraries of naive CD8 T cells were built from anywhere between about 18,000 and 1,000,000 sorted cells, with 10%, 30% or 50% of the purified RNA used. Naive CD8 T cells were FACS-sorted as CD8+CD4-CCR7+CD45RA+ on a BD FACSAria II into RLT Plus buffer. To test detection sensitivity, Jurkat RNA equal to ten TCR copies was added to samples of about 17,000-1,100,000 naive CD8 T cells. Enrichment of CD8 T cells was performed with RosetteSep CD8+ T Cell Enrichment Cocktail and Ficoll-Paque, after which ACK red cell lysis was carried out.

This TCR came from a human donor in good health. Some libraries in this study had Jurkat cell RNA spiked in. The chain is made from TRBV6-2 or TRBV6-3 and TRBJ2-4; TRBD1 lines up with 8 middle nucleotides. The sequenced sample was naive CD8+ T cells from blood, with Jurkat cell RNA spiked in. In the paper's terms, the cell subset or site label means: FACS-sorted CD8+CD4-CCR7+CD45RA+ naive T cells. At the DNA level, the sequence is TGTGCCAGCAGTTACTCGTTGGCGGACAGGGTAAACATTCAGTACTTC. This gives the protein CASSYSLADRVNIQYF.